This TCR beta chain was profiled in a study of PD-L1 blockade in urothelial cancer. Study as a whole: Patients' atezolizumab regimen, 1,200 mg intravenously every 3 weeks, began in about 2014. Of about 29 patients, some 24 were males with bladder-origin urothelial cancer.

Each PCR reaction had synthetic TCR analog templates spiked into it. Generated by immunoSEQ multiplex PCR, the TCRdb table keeps only in-frame clones and is missing some. Among 55,000 to 85,000 clones, roughly 91% were seen once, and the ten largest hold less than 4%. This CDR3 spans 11 amino acids. CDR1 is MNHNS, CDR2 SASEGT, per germline. The ends were cut back, 11 bases at V and 0 bases at J, with 8 bases in the middle. The chain has TRBV6-1 and TRBJ2-7; D possibly corresponds to TRBD2 (6 bases). Sequencing was performed on PBMCs, taken around atezolizumab (anti-PD-L1) treatment. The source is a man aged 55 to 69 with urothelial cancer. Here the CDR3 reads CAGGDSYEQYF. The DNA for the CDR3 is TGTGCCGGCGGGGACTCCTACGAGCAGTACTTC.